This section outlines one T cell receptor (beta chain) sequence together with its context. Antigen specificity is unknown. This entry is derived from a study of cytomegalovirus exposure and HLA in healthy donors. Findings of the study overall: A later analysis linked roughly 17,000 TCR beta sequences to HLA alleles at 0.05 false discovery rate.

The primer mix had 60 Vbeta and 13 Jbeta primers. Some clones are missing from TCRdb's copy, which holds only in-frame ones; the method was immunoSEQ multiplex PCR. Among approximately 100,000 clones listed, roughly 77% were seen once. The CDR3 sequence is 12 residues long. In germline, CDR1 is SGDLS, CDR2 YYNGEE. The V end was cut by 5 bases, the J end by 10 bases, with 12 bases between. This TCR derives from a woman aged 45 to 65 in good health and CMV-seropositive. The sequenced sample was PBMCs. The chain employs TRBV9 and TRBJ1-4; D is undetermined. CDR3 loop: CASSLGSGKLFF. The DNA for the CDR3 is TGTGCCAGCAGTCTAGGATCTGGAAAACTGTTTTTT. The variable domain in full, with the rest retrieved from reference TRBV9 and TRBJ1-4, is DSGVTQTPKHLITATGQRVTLRCSPRSGDLSVYWYQQSLDQGLQFLIQYYNGEERAKGNILERFSAQQFPDLHSELNLSSLELGDSALYFCASSLGSGKLFFGSGTQLSVL.